This T cell receptor beta chain was documented in a study of blood T cells in healthy people across ages (dated by TCRdb to the mid-2010s). Background on the whole study: In model experiments, template switching captured roughly one uniquely barcoded TCR beta cDNA molecule for every two T cells. Donors were grouped into four age groups: young (average approximately 16 years), middle-aged (about 40), aged (around 60) and long-lived (around 80). Age-related changes in TCR beta repertoire diversity were measured in the study by deep sequencing normalized with unique cDNA molecular identifiers. Two additional independent replicas of 1 million unique cDNA reads from the same blood draw were analyzed for two donors (one aged 18 to 30 and one aged 80 or older). The paper's findings and limits, for the study overall: A strong correlation was found between observed TCR beta diversity and the percentage of naive T cells measured by flow cytometry. Because the CMV infection status of the donors was unknown, age-related changes in expanded clonotypes may potentially have been confounded. Estimates of total diversity based on one million sequenced T cells were considered lower bounds and underestimates. As age increased, observed TCR beta diversity per million T cells dropped in a roughly linear way, and a significant reduction was already evident by age approximately 40. Bulk unsorted PBMC profiling prevented conclusive comparison of naive and antigen-experienced compartments. Compared with the aged group, more naive CD4+ T cells, fewer expanded clones and increased TCR diversity were shown by the long-lived group, suggesting age selection.

To prepare the library, 5' RACE was applied. Sequencer: Illumina HiSeq 2500. The second PCR ran for about 7 to 11 cycles and used a J-beta primer mix along with a sample-barcoded 5' primer. Each TCR beta cDNA molecule received a unique molecular identifier from a template-switch 5' adaptor carrying 12 random nucleotides. Each sample yielded at least 2.5 million CDR3-containing paired-end reads. First-strand cDNA was synthesized from all RNA with the Mint cDNA synthesis kit, primed by a TRBC-specific oligonucleotide. Following uracil-DNA glycosylase treatment, a first 18-cycle PCR with universal primers M1SS and BC2_uni_R was performed on all cDNA. The published analysis was carried out like this. For normalization, 1 million high-quality reads were randomly selected from each sample, with every read carrying a distinct molecular identifier. Reads sharing molecular identifiers were discarded rather than binned into consensus sequences. MiTCR, set to a Q25 quality threshold and the strictest error-elimination algorithm, was used for CDR3 identification, clonotype clustering and error correction. A nonparametric unseen species model using Euler transformation provided a lower-bound estimate of total TCR beta diversity. Through fastp at Q25 and MiXCR, TCRdb rebuilt clones from the public reads, retaining in-frame beta chains. Rows merge per CDR3 protein into single entries with the most common DNA and genes. These V and J calls rely on TCRdb rather than the paper's analysis. Present in this sample are 1 million or so distinct CDR3 sequences, 25% of which were seen just once. About 0.69% of the sample comes from the top ten.

The donors were under 40 Caucasian individuals from Russia, aged roughly 6 to 90 years, who were systemically healthy. About 10 milliliters of peripheral blood were collected from each donor into EDTA-treated Vacutainer tubes. Ficoll-Paque density-gradient centrifugation was used to isolate PBMCs, with at least 6 million per sample. Trizol reagent was used to extract total RNA from PBMCs, with at least 6 micrograms per sample. For every donor, flow cytometry on a PBMC aliquot measured the percentage of naive CD45RAhigh/CD27high T cells. This clonotype came up a few times. The clone's antigen remains unknown. No clone much larger than this one lies a single base away; base qualities are absent. V and J are truncated by 6 bases and 3 bases respectively, leaving an intervening sequence of 19 bases. Including the terminal cysteine and phenylalanine, the CDR3 comprises 15 residues. The read is trimmed to its CDR3 DNA, 45 bases read in frame from base 1. As encoded in the germline V gene, CDR1 is SQVTM while CDR2 is ANQGSEA.

In addition, the sample was reused for a study of T cells of mothers and their children. The second study, in turn, reports: Donors were nine systemically healthy Caucasian individuals: three mothers and their six children. cDNA synthesis used all of the extracted RNA, with about 1.5 ug of RNA in each 15 ul reaction. In the second PCR, sample barcodes and 2-4 random nucleotides were introduced via the M1S primer. Each mother yielded over 10 million TCR beta CDR3 reads and each child 2.5 million to 3 million reads. In both related and unrelated pairs, thymic selection shapes the output of TCR recombination in a similar way, with inherited differences having only a minor effect. Related mother-child pairs always showed normalized repertoire overlap that was slightly higher than in unrelated mother-child pairs, though the difference was never significant. With a sensitivity of approximately 96 clones per million clonotypes, no persistent microchimeric T cell clones were detected. In the study, deep NGS was used to compare the TCR beta repertoires of mothers and children, and features distinguishing related mother-child pairs from unrelated individuals were sought. On average, the children were about 10 +/- 4 years old, while the mothers were around 42 +/- 4 years old. After adapter ligation with NEBNext reagents, the libraries were sequenced on Illumina HiSeq 2000 with 100+100 nt paired-end reads. To prevent cross-contamination, the mother and child libraries were prepared one month apart and sequenced in separate runs. Between roughly 450,000 and 2,000,000 distinct TCR beta clonotypes were identified per donor. Naive TCR beta clonotypes were estimated from low-frequency clonotypes matched to each donor's FACS-determined naive share, without sorting.

Specimen: blood. The chain is assembled from TRBV29-1 and TRBJ2-3; the D gene is possibly TRBD1 or TRBD2, each agreeing over 5 bases. This TCR was recovered from a girl aged 2 to 10 in good health. In nucleotide form, the sequence is TGCAGCGTGTGTACTCGAGAGGGGATAACAGATACGCAGTATTTT. Translated, this gives CSVCTREGITDTQYF.